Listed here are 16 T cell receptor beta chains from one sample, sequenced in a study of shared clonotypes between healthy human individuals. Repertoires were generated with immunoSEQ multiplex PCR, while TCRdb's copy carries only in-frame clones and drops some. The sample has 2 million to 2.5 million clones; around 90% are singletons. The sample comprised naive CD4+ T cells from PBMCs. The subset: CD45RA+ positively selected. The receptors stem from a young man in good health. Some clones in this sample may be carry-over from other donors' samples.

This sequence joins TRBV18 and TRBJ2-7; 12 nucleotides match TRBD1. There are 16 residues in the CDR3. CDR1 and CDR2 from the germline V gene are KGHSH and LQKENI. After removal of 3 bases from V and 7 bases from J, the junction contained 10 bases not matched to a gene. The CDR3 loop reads CASSPFVGQGAGEQYF. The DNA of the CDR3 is TGTGCCAGCTCACCCTTCGTGGGACAGGGGGCGGGTGAGCAGTACTTC.

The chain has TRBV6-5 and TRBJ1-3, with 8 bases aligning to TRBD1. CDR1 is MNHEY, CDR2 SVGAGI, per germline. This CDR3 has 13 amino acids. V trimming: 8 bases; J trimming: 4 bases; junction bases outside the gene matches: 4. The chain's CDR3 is CASRQGLGNTIYF. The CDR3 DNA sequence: TGTGCCAGCCGACAGGGGCTAGGAAACACCATATATTTT.

The CDR3 spells CASSLIRRGRGETQYF. In nucleotides, the CDR3 is TGTGCCAGCAGCTTAATTCGCCGGGGCAGGGGAGAGACCCAGTACTTC. This chain joins TRBV13 and TRBJ2-5, with D tentatively TRBD1 (6 bases). V lost 2 bases and J lost 4, with 17 bases in between. This CDR3 region has 16 residues. Germline CDR1 reads PRHDT; CDR2 reads FYEKMQ (reference sequence).

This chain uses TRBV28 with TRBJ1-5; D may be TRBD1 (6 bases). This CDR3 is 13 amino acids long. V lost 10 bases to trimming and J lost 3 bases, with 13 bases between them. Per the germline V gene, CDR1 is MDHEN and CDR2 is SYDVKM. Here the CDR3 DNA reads TGTGCCACACAGGGTATGAACAATCAGCCCCAGCATTTT. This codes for CATQGMNNQPQHF.

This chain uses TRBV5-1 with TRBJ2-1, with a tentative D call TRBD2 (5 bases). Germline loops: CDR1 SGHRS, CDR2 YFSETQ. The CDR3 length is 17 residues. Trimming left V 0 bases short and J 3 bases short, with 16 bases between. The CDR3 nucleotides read TGCGCCAGCAGCTTGGTTCAGGAGGCGAGACACTACAATGAGCAGTTCTTC. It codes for CASSLVQEARHYNEQFF.

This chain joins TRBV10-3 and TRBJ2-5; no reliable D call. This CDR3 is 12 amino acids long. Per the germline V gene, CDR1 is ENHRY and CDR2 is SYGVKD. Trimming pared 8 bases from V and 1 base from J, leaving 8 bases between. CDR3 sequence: CAIAGPQETQYF. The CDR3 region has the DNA TGTGCCATCGCAGGTCCCCAAGAGACCCAGTACTTC.

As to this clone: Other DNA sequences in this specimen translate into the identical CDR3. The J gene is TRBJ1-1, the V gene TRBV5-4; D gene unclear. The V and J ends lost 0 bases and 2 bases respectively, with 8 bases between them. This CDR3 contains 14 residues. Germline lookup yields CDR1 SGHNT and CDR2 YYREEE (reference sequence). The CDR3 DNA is TGTGCCAGCAGCTTGGACAGATTCAACACTGAAGCTTTCTTT. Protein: CASSLDRFNTEAFF. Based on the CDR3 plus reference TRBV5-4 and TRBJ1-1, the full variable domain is ETGVTQSPTHLIKTRGQQVTLRCSSQSGHNTVSWYQQALGQGPQFIFQYYREEENGRGNFPPRFSGLQFPNYSSELNVNALELDDSALYLCASSLDRFNTEAFFGQGTRLTVV.

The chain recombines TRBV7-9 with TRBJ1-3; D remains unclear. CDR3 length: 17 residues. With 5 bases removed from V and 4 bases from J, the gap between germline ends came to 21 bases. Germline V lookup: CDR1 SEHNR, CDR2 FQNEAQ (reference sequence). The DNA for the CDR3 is TGTGCCAGCAGCCCTCTCCGGGCCGCAAGCCCGGGAAACACCATATATTTT. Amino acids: CASSPLRAASPGNTIYF.

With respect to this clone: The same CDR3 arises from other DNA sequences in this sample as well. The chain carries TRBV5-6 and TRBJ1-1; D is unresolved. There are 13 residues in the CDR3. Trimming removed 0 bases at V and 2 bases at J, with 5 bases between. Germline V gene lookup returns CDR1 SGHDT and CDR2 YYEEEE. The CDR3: CASSLGGNTEAFF. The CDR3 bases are TGTGCCAGCAGCTTGGGAGGAAACACTGAAGCTTTCTTT.

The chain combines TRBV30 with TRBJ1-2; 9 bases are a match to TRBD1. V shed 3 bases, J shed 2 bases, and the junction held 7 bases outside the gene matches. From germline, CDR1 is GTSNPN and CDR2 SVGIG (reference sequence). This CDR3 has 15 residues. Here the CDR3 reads CAWRIGTGKNYGYTF. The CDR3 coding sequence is TGTGCCTGGAGGATTGGGACAGGGAAGAACTATGGCTACACCTTC.

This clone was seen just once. The CDR3 region is CASSPGTGGNHGQYF. In nucleotides, the CDR3 is TGTGCCAGCTCACCCGGGACAGGGGGCAACCACGGGCAGTATTTT. V gene TRBV18 combines with J gene TRBJ2-3; 12 bases agree with TRBD1. With V trimmed by 3 bases and J by 11 bases, 9 bases remained unmatched. CDR3 length: 15 amino acids. Germline V gene data show CDR1 as KGHSH and CDR2 as LQKENI.

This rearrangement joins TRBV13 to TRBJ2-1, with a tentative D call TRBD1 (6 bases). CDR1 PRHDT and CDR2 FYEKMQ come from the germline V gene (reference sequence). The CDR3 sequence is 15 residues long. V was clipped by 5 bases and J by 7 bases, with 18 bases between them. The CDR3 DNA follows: TGTGCCAGCAGCCCTGACCGGGACAATCGAAATGAGCAGTTCTTC. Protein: CASSPDRDNRNEQFF.

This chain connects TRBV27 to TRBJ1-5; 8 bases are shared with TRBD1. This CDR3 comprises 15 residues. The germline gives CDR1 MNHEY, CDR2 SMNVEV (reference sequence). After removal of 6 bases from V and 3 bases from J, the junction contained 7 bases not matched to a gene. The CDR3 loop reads CASRQGQAFNQPQHF. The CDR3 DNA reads TGTGCCAGCAGGCAGGGACAGGCGTTCAATCAGCCCCAGCATTTT.

DNA for the CDR3: TGCGCCAGCAGGCGGGGGGCTAGCACTGAAGCTTTCTTT. Its translation is CASRRGASTEAFF. The genes are TRBV10-1 and TRBJ1-1; tentative D call: TRBD1 (6 bases). This CDR3 has 13 residues. V lost 6 bases to trimming and J lost 4 bases, with 12 bases between them. The germline CDR1 and CDR2 sequences are WNHNN and SYGVQD (reference sequence).

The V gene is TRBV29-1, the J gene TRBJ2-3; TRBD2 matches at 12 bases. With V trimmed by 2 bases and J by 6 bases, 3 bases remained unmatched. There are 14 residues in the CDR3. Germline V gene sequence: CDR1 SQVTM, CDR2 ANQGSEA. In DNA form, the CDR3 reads TGCAGCGTTGAACCTAGCGGGAGGGGGGATACGCAGTATTTT. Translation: CSVEPSGRGDTQYF.

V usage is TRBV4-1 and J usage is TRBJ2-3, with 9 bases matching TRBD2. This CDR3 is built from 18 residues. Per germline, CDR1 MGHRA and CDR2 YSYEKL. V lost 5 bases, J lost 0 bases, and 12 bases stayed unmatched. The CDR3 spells CASSKVLAGRTSTDTQYF. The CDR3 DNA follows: TGCGCCAGCAGCAAGGTGCTAGCGGGACGTACTAGCACAGATACGCAGTATTTT.